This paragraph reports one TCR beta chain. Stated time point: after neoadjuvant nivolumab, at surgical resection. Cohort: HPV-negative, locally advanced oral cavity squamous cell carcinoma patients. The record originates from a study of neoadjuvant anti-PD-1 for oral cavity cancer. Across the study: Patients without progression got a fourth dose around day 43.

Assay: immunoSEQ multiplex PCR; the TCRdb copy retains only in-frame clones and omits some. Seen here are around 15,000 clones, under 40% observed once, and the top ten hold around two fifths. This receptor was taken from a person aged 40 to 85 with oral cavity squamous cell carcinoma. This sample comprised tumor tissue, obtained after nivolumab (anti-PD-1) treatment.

The CDR3, as DNA: TGTGCCAGCAGGGATCCCTTTGGCGGGGGGGCGACAGATACGCAGTATTTT. This encodes CASRDPFGGGATDTQYF. The rearrangement links TRBV6-4 to TRBJ2-3; 9 nucleotides agree with TRBD2. The V gene's germline CDR1 is MRHNA and CDR2 SNTAGT. V trimming: 6 bases; J trimming: 3 bases; junction bases outside the gene matches: 13. The CDR3 runs to 17 residues.